This is a list of T cell receptor beta chains from one sample in a study of T cell repertoires in cytomegalovirus infection. The antigens these receptors bind are not known. TCRdb re-analysed the reads in MiXCR, keeping a single row per CDR3 protein. The sample yields a few hundred thousand distinct CDR3 sequences, approximately 25% seen once. The input for sequencing was cultured PBMCs, taken from culture after CMV antigen stimulation. The receptor set was obtained from a human donor in good health (CMV status not recorded). Some clones in this sample may be carry-over from other donors' samples. The CDR3 runs from the conserved cysteine through the conserved F or W. Each record gives: V gene, D gene, J gene, clone size, CDR3 length, CDR3 DNA, CDR3 protein. D genes are given only for firm matches. Clone sizes are given selectively: once, few, many, or a class where the clone is expanded.

>TRBV6-6|.|TRBJ2-6|.|16
TGTGCCAGCAGTTACTCGAGGCACTCTGGGGCCAACGTCCTGACTTTC
CASSYSRHSGANVLTF
>TRBV7-2|.|TRBJ2-1|few|12
TGTGCCAGCAGCTTAGATGGTGGCGAGCAGTTCTTC
CASSLDGGEQFF
>TRBV9|.|TRBJ2-2|.|18
TGTGCCAGCAGCCATTCCAGGACGACTTCTACGAACACCGGGGAGCTGTTTTTT
CASSHSRTTSTNTGELFF
>TRBV6-1|TRBD2|TRBJ2-7|few|16
TGTGCCAGCAGTTCCGTACTAGCGGGAGGTAAGAACGAGCAGTACTTC
CASSSVLAGGKNEQYF
>TRBV7-2|.|TRBJ1-2|.|15
TGTGCCAGCAGCTTTAGGTCGGGGCAGGGGAATGGCTACACCTTC
CASSFRSGQGNGYTF
>TRBV12-3/TRBV12-4|.|TRBJ1-2|few|13
TGTGCCAGCAGGGGGGTGGTCGCGGGAGGCTACACCTTC
CASRGVVAGGYTF
>TRBV7-2|TRBD2|TRBJ2-3|few|15
TGTGCCAGCAGCCGTACTAGCGGGAGCAAAAATACGCAGTATTTT
CASSRTSGSKNTQYF
>TRBV11-2|.|TRBJ1-4|many|14
TGTGCCAGCAGCTTAGCGGGATTTCAAGAAAAACTGTTTTTT
CASSLAGFQEKLFF
>TRBV13|TRBD2|TRBJ2-7|.|15
TGTGCCAGCAGCTTAACGACTAGCGGGAGTTACGAGCAGTACTTC
CASSLTTSGSYEQYF
>TRBV7-9|TRBD2|TRBJ2-4|.|19
TGTGCCAGCAGCTTAGTCCTAGCGGGAGGGCCCATAGCCAAAAACATTCAGTACTTC
CASSLVLAGGPIAKNIQYF
>TRBV13|.|TRBJ2-1|.|11
TGTGCCAGCAGCTTTGGACTGGTGCAGTTCTTC
CASSFGLVQFF
>TRBV9|TRBD2|TRBJ2-7|few|15
TGTGCCAGCAGCCCCATAGCGGGCGTACCTACTGAGCAGTACTTC
CASSPIAGVPTEQYF
>TRBV6-2/TRBV6-3|TRBD1|TRBJ2-4|few|16
TGTGCCAGCAGTCCAAGACAGGGGGCTTCGGAAAACATTCAGTACTTC
CASSPRQGASENIQYF
>TRBV15|TRBD1|TRBJ2-1|.|15
TGTGCCACCAGCAGCCGGGACAGGGGTTACGAGGGGCAGTTCTTC
CATSSRDRGYEGQFF
>TRBV28|.|TRBJ2-1|.|16
TGTGCCAGCAGTTTATGGGCGGCCGGAAGCTACAATGAGCAGTTCTTC
CASSLWAAGSYNEQFF
>TRBV7-9|.|TRBJ1-1|many|12
TGTGCCAGCAGCCGTGGGGGCACTGAAGCTTTCTTT
CASSRGGTEAFF
>TRBV6-8|TRBD1|TRBJ1-2|few|13
TGTGCCACAAAACGGGTGGACAGGAGTGGCTACACCTTC
CATKRVDRSGYTF
>TRBV11-2|.|TRBJ1-2|.|16
TGTGCCAGCAGCTTATACTCTACAGGAGCTAACTATGGCTACACCTTC
CASSLYSTGANYGYTF
>TRBV7-9|.|TRBJ1-2|.|15
TGTGCCAGCAGCCCTGGGGGGGGTGTGGACTATGGCTACACCTTC
CASSPGGGVDYGYTF
>TRBV10-3|.|TRBJ1-1|.|14
TGTGCCATCAGTGATGGAGAAACGAACACTGAAGCTTTCTTT
CAISDGETNTEAFF
>TRBV7-6|TRBD1|TRBJ2-1|.|16
TGTGCCAGCAGCTTAGGGCCGGGACAGGGGAACAATGAGCAGTTCTTC
CASSLGPGQGNNEQFF
>TRBV7-2|TRBD1|TRBJ1-1|many|13
TGTGCCAGCATCCAAACAGGGGTTACTGAAGCTTTCTTT
CASIQTGVTEAFF
>TRBV6-5|.|TRBJ1-4|few|16
TGTGCCAGCAGTTACTCTGGCCCGGCAACTAATGAAAAACTGTTTTTT
CASSYSGPATNEKLFF
>TRBV28|TRBD1|TRBJ1-5|.|14
TGTGCCAGCAGTTCCCCGGGACAGGGGCCGTCATGGCATTTT
CASSSPGQGPSWHF
>TRBV4-3|.|TRBJ2-7|.|16
TGCGCCAGCAGCCAAGATGTGGCGGGCAGCTCCTACGAGCAGTACTTC
CASSQDVAGSSYEQYF
>TRBV29-1|.|TRBJ2-3|.|10
TGCAGCGTTGAAGACAGGGGGCAGTATTTT
CSVEDRGQYF
>TRBV10-1|.|TRBJ2-3|.|13
TGCGCCAGCAGTCCCGTGGGCACAGATACGCAGTATTTT
CASSPVGTDTQYF
>TRBV20-1|.|TRBJ2-1|few|15
TGCAGTGCTAGGGGTGCGCGTGGGGGGATCAATGAGCAGTTCTTC
CSARGARGGINEQFF
>TRBV28|.|TRBJ2-3|few|15
TGTGCCAGCAGTTTAAAGGGGTGGGATACAGATACGCAGTATTTT
CASSLKGWDTDTQYF